Listed below are T cell receptor beta chains from one sample, sequenced in a study of OX40 agonist ivuxolimab in advanced cancers. Clones were sequenced by immunoSEQ multiplex PCR, and TCRdb holds only the in-frame ones, with some missing. This sample carries nearly 85,000 clones, roughly 83% of them seen once, and the ten largest clones take around 0.84%. Sequencing used CD4+ or CD8+ T cells sorted from blood, obtained in a trial of the OX40 agonist ivuxolimab. These receptors all come from an adult with an advanced solid tumor such as melanoma, head and neck, liver or kidney cancer. The CDR3 runs from the conserved cysteine through the conserved F or W. Clone size appears in some rows only: once, few, many, or a class for an expanded clone.

>14|-|TRBV2|TRBJ2-1
CASKSGETYNEQFF
>15|-|TRBV18|TRBJ2-2
CASSPDPSNTGELFF
>14|-|TRBV6-1|TRBJ2-7
CASSPLVKGYEQYF
>14|-|TRBV4-2|TRBJ2-2
CASSPTSVAGELFF
>12|once|TRBV7-2|TRBJ1-5
CASSLDYQPQHF
>15|-|TRBV4-3|TRBJ2-1
CASSQEATDYNEQFF
>15|-|TRBV27|TRBJ1-6
CASSLSGVGNSPLHF
>17|-|TRBV5-1|TRBJ2-2
CASSSGLAGVNTGELFF
>11|-|TRBV18|TRBJ2-5
CASSLQETQYF
>15|-|TRBV6-1|TRBJ1-3
CASSELPMSGNTIYF
>11|-|TRBV5-8|TRBJ2-5
CASSLPSTQYF
>15|-|TRBV19|TRBJ1-4
CASSSGQGTNEKLFF
>14|-|TRBV7-9|TRBJ1-2
CASSLAQGSYGYTF
>11|-|TRBV2|TRBJ2-7
CASSEFNEQYF